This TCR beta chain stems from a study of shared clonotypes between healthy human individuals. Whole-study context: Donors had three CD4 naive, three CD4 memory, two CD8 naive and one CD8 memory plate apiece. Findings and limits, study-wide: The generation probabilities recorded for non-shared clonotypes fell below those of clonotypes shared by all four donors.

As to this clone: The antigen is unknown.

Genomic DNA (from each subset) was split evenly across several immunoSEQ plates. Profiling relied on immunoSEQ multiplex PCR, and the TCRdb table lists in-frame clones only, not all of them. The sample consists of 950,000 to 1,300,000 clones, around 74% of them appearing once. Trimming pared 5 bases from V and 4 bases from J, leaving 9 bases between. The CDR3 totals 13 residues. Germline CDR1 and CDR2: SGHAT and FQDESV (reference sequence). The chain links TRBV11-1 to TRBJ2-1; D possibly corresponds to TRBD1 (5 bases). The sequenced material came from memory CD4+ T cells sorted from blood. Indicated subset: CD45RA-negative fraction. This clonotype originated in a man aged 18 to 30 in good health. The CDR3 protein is CASSSDRYNEQFF. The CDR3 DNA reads TGTGCCAGCAGCAGTGACAGATACAATGAGCAGTTCTTC.